The present T cell receptor beta chain was sequenced within a study of control samples from healthy donors and cancer patients. TCRdb keeps only in-frame clones here, not all; method: immunoSEQ multiplex PCR. Altogether about 410,000 clones are present, 75% to 95% being singletons, with the ten largest covering approximately 6.3%. Sequencing was carried out using PBMCs. The TCR was taken from a middle-aged man with head and neck cancer.

The CDR3: CASRRGFSYEQYF. CDR3 nucleotides: TGTGCCAGCCGCAGGGGCTTCTCCTACGAGCAGTACTTC. The chain carries TRBV6-5 and TRBJ2-7; a weak D match, TRBD1 (6 bases). With 8 bases removed from V and 0 bases from J, the gap between germline ends came to 11 bases. Germline CDR1 and CDR2: MNHEY and SVGAGI. This CDR3 has 13 amino acids.